The 11 T cell receptor beta chains listed next were all sequenced from one sample in a study of neoadjuvant anti-PD-1 for oral cavity cancer. The protocol was immunoSEQ multiplex PCR, while the TCRdb copy is restricted to in-frame clones and leaves out a portion. There are 30,000 to 35,000 clones in the sample; 87% occur only once, and under 4% lies in the top ten. Here the sequenced sample was PBMCs, taken before nivolumab (anti-PD-1) treatment. These receptors were obtained from a person aged 40 to 85 with oral cavity squamous cell carcinoma.

This clone was seen only a few times. The J gene is TRBJ1-2, the V gene TRBV5-4; D perhaps matches TRBD1 (5 bases). V lost 2 bases and J lost 8, with 19 bases in between. Germline V lookup: CDR1 SGHNT, CDR2 YYREEE (reference sequence). The CDR3 loop spans 15 amino acids. The CDR3 DNA reads TGTGCCAGCAGCTTCCTTTCCCAGGGTTCGAGAGGCTACACCTTC. Encoded protein: CASSFLSQGSRGYTF. Drawing the rest from reference TRBV5-4 and TRBJ1-2, the complete variable domain is ETGVTQSPTHLIKTRGQQVTLRCSSQSGHNTVSWYQQALGQGPQFIFQYYREEENGRGNFPPRFSGLQFPNYSSELNVNALELDDSALYLCASSFLSQGSRGYTFGSGTRLTVV.

V and J are TRBV10-2 and TRBJ1-6; D not resolved. This CDR3 is 15 amino acids long. The V end lost 6 bases, the J end lost 7 bases, and 16 bases lay between the germline ends. Germline CDR1 is WSHSY and CDR2 is SAAADI. The CDR3 sequence is CASSPARAGNSPLHF. The CDR3 region has the DNA TGCGCCAGCAGCCCGGCAAGGGCCGGGAATTCACCCCTCCACTTT.

The chain has TRBV27 and TRBJ2-7; unclear D gene. CDR1 is MNHEY, CDR2 SMNVEV, per germline (reference sequence). The CDR3 contains 10 residues. V lost 10 bases and J lost 6, with 10 bases in between. CDR3 DNA sequence: TGTGCCATCGGAGTTGGCGAGCAGTACTTC. Amino acids: CAIGVGEQYF.

The chain has TRBV7-2 and TRBJ1-5; D gene ambiguous. CDR3 length equals 15 residues. Germline V CDR1 and CDR2: SGHTA, FQGNSA. Trimming left V 3 bases short and J 1 base short, with 10 bases between. The CDR3 loop reads CASSLGFVSNQPQHF. The CDR3 DNA reads TGTGCCAGCAGCTTGGGTTTTGTGAGCAATCAGCCCCAGCATTTT.

This chain connects TRBV12-5 to TRBJ1-5; no firm D call. CDR1 LGHNT and CDR2 FRNRAP come from the germline V gene. There are 15 residues in the CDR3. Trimming pared 5 bases from V and 3 bases from J, leaving 14 bases between. The DNA of the CDR3 is TGTGCTAGTGGTCCTGAAACCGTCCCCAATCAGCCCCAGCATTTT. This encodes CASGPETVPNQPQHF. Full variable domain (outside the CDR3, taken from reference TRBV12-5 and TRBJ1-5): DARVTQTPRHKVTEMGQEVTMRCQPILGHNTVFWYRQTMMQGLELLAYFRNRAPLDDSGMPKDRFSAEMPDATLATLKIQPSEPRDSAVYFCASGPETVPNQPQHFGDGTRLSIL.

The count of this clone is one. This chain connects TRBV5-4 to TRBJ2-7, with 15 bases matching TRBD2. Losses at the gene ends were 4 bases for V and 2 bases for J; bases not matched to a gene: 7. CDR3 length equals 17 residues. Germline V lookup: CDR1 SGHNT, CDR2 YYREEE (reference sequence). The CDR3 reads CASSPGLAGGLTYEQYF. As DNA, the CDR3 is TGTGCCAGCAGCCCGGGACTAGCGGGGGGCCTTACCTACGAGCAGTACTTC.

By proportion, this clone is large. J is TRBJ1-2 and V is TRBV27; TRBD1 matches at 8 bases. Germline CDR1 and CDR2: MNHEY and SMNVEV (reference sequence). V dropped 0 bases and J dropped 7; count of bases not matched to a gene: 4. The CDR3 loop spans 14 amino acids. CDR3 sequence: CASSLSTGARGYTF. The DNA for the CDR3 is TGTGCCAGCAGTTTATCGACAGGGGCGCGTGGCTACACCTTC.

The chain combines TRBV7-8 with TRBJ1-4; 7 bases line up with TRBD1. This CDR3 spans 14 amino acids. The V gene end was trimmed by 1 base and the J gene end by 6 bases; junction bases not matched to a gene: 2. Germline V gives CDR1 SGHVS, CDR2 FQNEAQ. The CDR3 DNA sequence: TGTGCCAGCAGCTTAGGACAGGGTGATGAAAAACTGTTTTTT. This gives the protein CASSLGQGDEKLFF.

The genes are TRBV7-6 and TRBJ2-3; D is uncertain. The germline V gene encodes CDR1 SGHVS and CDR2 FNYEAQ. This CDR3 has 13 residues. Trimming cost V 5 bases and J 1 base, with 7 bases left between them. The CDR3 spells CASSEGRTDTQYF. CDR3 in DNA: TGTGCCAGCAGCGAAGGGCGCACAGATACGCAGTATTTT.

V is TRBV6-5 and J is TRBJ2-7; TRBD1 matches at 8 bases. Per the germline V gene, CDR1 is MNHEY and CDR2 is SVGAGI. V gave up 2 bases and J gave up 2 bases; unmatched junction bases: 8. The CDR3 consists of 16 residues. The DNA of the CDR3 is TGTGCCAGCAGTTACGGTGGGACAGGCAAAGCCTACGAGCAGTACTTC. It codes for CASSYGGTGKAYEQYF.

The chain has TRBV4-2 and TRBJ1-1; 7 nucleotides match TRBD1. The V segment lost 1 base and the J segment 1 base; nucleotides outside the gene matches: 3. CDR1 LGHNA and CDR2 YNFKEQ come from the germline V gene. The CDR3 totals 15 residues. In DNA form, the CDR3 reads TGTGCCAGCAGCCAAGCCGACAGGGCGAACACTGAAGCTTTCTTT. It translates to CASSQADRANTEAFF.